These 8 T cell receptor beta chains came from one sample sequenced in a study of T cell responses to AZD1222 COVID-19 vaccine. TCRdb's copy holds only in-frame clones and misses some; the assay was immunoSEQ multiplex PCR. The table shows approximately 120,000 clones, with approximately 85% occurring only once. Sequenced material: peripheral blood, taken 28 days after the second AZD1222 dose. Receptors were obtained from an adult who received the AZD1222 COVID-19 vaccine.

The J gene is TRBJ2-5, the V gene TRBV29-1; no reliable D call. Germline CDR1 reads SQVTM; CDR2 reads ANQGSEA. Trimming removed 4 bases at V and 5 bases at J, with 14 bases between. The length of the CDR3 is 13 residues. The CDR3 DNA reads TGCAGCGTTGTCGGAAAAACGCGGGAGACCCAGTACTTC. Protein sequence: CSVVGKTRETQYF. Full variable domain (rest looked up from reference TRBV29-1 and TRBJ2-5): SAVISQKPSRDICQRGTSLTIQCQVDSQVTMMFWYRQQPGQSLTLIATANQGSEATYESGFVIDKFPISRPNLTFSTLTVSNMSPEDSSIYLCSVVGKTRETQYFGPGTRLLVL.

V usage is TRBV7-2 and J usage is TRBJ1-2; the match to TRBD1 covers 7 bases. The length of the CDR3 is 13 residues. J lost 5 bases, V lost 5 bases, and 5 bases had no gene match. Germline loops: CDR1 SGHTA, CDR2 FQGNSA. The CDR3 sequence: CASSPETGYGYTF. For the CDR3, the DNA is TGTGCCAGCAGCCCAGAGACAGGGTATGGCTACACCTTC.

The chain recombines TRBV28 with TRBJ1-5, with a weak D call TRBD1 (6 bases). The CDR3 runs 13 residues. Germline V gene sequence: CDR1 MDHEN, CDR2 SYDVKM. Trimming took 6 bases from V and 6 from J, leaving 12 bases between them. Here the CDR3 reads CASSYQGLQPQHF. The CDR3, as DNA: TGTGCCAGCAGCTACCAGGGGCTTCAGCCCCAGCATTTT.

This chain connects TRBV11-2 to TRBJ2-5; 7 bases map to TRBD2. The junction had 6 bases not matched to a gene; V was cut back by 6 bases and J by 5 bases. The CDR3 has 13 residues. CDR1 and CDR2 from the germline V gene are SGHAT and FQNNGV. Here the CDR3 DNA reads TGTGCCAGCAGTCTTAGGGGAGGGGAGACCCAGTACTTC. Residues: CASSLRGGETQYF.

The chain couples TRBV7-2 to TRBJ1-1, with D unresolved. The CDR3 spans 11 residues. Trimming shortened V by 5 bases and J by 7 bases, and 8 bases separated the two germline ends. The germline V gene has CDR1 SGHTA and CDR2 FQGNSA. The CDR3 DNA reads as TGTGCCAGCAGCCGCAGGAATGAAGCTTTCTTT. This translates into CASSRRNEAFF.

The CDR3 nucleotides read TGTGCCAGTACAGGGGGACCGAAGGCTGGAAACACCATATATTTT. As protein: CASTGGPKAGNTIYF. The chain recombines TRBV19 with TRBJ1-3; the match to TRBD1 covers 7 bases. The CDR3 is made up of 15 amino acids. V lost 7 bases, J lost 2 bases, and 8 bases stayed unmatched. Germline V gene sequence: CDR1 LNHDA, CDR2 SQIVND (reference sequence).

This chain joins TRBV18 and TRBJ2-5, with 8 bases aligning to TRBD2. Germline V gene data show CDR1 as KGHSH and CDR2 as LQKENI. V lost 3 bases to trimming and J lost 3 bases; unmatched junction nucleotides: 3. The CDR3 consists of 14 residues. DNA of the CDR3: TGTGCCAGCTCACCTAGCGGGACGGAAGAGACCCAGTACTTC. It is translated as CASSPSGTEETQYF.

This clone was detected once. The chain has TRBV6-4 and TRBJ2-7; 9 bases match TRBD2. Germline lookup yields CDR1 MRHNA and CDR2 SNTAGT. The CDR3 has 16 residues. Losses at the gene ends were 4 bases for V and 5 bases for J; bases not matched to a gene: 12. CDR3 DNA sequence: TGTGCCAGCAGTGGACGTCGCGGGGGGGCGAGCCACGAGCAGTACTTC. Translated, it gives CASSGRRGGASHEQYF.